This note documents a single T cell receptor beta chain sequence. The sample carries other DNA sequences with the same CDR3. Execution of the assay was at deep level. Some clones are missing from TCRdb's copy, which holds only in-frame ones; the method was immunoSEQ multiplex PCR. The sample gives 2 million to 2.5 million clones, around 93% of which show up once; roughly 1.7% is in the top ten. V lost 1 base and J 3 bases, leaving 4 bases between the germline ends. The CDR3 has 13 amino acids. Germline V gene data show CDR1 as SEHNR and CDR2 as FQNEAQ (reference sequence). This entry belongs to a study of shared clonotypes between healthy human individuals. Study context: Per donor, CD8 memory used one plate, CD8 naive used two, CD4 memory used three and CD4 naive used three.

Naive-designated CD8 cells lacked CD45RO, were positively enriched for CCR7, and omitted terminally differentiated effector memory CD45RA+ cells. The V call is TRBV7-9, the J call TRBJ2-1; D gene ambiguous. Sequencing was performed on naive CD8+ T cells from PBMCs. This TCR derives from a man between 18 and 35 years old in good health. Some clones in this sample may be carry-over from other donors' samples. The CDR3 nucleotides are TGTGCCAGCAGCTTAGTGCTCTACAATGAGCAGTTCTTC. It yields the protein CASSLVLYNEQFF.